This TCR beta chain is from a study of blood T cells in healthy people across ages (dated by TCRdb to about 2015). For the study in its entirety: Template switching captured roughly one uniquely barcoded TCR beta cDNA molecule per two T cells in model experiments. Using deep sequencing normalized with unique cDNA molecular identifiers, the study measured how TCR beta repertoire diversity changes with age. Donors were grouped into four age groups: young (average approximately 15 years), middle-aged (roughly 37), aged (about 60) and long-lived (around 80). To avoid experimental bias, donors of different ages were spread randomly across the sequencing lanes. The study analyzed two additional independent replicas of 1 million unique cDNA reads from the same blood draw for two donors, one aged 18 to 29 and one aged 80 or older. The study at large found these results: Since profiling was done on bulk unsorted PBMCs, naive and antigen-experienced compartments could not be conclusively compared. The CMV infection status of donors was not known, potentially confounding age-related changes in expanded clonotypes. Observed TCR beta diversity per million T cells fell roughly linearly with age, and a significant reduction was already apparent by age around 36. Compared with the aged group, more naive CD4+ T cells, fewer expanded clones and increased TCR diversity were shown by the long-lived group, suggesting age selection. The percentage of naive T cells measured by flow cytometry correlated strongly with observed TCR beta diversity. Estimates of total diversity from one million sequenced T cells were regarded as lower bounds and underestimates.

The library relied on 5' RACE. The instrument given in TCRdb is Illumina HiSeq 2500. A second roughly 6 to 12 cycle PCR used a sample-barcoded 5' primer and a J-beta primer mix. A unique molecular identifier was introduced onto each TCR beta cDNA molecule by a template-switch 5' adaptor carrying 12 random nucleotides. At least 3 million CDR3-containing paired-end reads were obtained from each sample. All of the RNA was converted into first-strand cDNA using the Mint cDNA synthesis kit, with a TRBC-specific oligonucleotide serving as the primer. Following uracil-DNA glycosylase treatment, all cDNA underwent a first 18-cycle PCR with the universal primers M1SS and BC2_uni_R. As for the authors' bioinformatics: Normalization of each sample was performed by random selection of 1 million high-quality reads, each carrying a distinct molecular identifier. Instead of being binned into consensus sequences, reads with shared molecular identifiers were discarded. CDR3 identification, clonotype clustering and error correction used MiTCR with a Q25 quality threshold and the strictest error-elimination algorithm. A nonparametric unseen species model using Euler transformation provided a lower-bound estimate of total TCR beta diversity. The public reads were reanalyzed by TCRdb: fastp trimming at Q25, MiXCR alignment, in-frame beta chains only. Rows merge per CDR3 protein into single entries with the most common DNA and genes. The V and J calls were determined by TCRdb, not by the authors. The sample table contains around 690,000 distinct CDR3 sequences; only one count was recorded for about 54% of them. The ten largest clones represent approximately 40% of the sample.

Systemically healthy Caucasian individuals from Russia, approximately 39 in total and aged roughly 6 to 100 years, were included as donors. Each donor gave approximately 9.3 milliliters of peripheral blood, collected into EDTA-treated Vacutainer tubes. Ficoll-Paque density-gradient centrifugation was used to isolate PBMCs, with at least 6.5 million obtained per sample. Trizol reagent was used to extract total RNA from the PBMCs, yielding at least 5.5 micrograms per sample. The percentages of naive CD45RAhigh/CD27high T cells were determined by flow cytometry on a PBMC aliquot from every donor. V is pruned by 7 bases and J by 10 bases, leaving 9 bases of the junction without a gene match. From the cysteine up to the phenylalanine, the CDR3 has a length of 13 residues. The kept DNA is CDR3 alone, 39 bases in frame from the first base. The germline V gene sets CDR1 to MNHNS and CDR2 to SASEGT. This clonotype occurred once. No antigen is known for it. Base quality data are lacking; no much larger clone is found one base away. Resting on one read, the evidence is weak.

The TCR was taken from a man in his sixties in good health. Rearrangement joined TRBV6-1 to TRBJ2-1; the junction holds 8 bases that match TRBD2. The specimen sequenced was blood. The CDR3 reads as follows: CASIWTSLAEQFF. The DNA is TGTGCCAGCATCTGGACTAGCCTTGCCGAGCAGTTCTTC.